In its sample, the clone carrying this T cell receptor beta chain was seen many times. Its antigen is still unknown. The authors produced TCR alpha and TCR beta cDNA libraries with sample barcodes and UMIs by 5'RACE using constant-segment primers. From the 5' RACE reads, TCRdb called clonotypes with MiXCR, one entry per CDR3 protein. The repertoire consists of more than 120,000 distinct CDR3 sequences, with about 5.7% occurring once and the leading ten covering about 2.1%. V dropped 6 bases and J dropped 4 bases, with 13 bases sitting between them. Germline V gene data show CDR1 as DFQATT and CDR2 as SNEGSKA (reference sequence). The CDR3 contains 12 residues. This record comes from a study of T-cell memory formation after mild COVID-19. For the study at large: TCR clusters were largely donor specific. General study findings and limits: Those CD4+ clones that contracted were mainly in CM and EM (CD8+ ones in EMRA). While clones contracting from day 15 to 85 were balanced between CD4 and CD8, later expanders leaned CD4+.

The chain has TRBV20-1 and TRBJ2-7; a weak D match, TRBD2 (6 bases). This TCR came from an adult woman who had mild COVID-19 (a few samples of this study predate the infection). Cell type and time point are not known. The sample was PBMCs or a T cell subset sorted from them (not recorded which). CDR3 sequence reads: CSAAGLAYEQYF. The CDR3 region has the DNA TGCAGTGCCGCCGGGCTAGCGTACGAGCAGTACTTC.